This TCR beta chain was captured by sequencing in a study of T-cell reconstitution after alpha-beta-depleted transplantation in children. Findings and caveats of the study: By about two months after transplant, alpha-beta T cells reportedly arose from several hundred graft clones that had expanded. When one year had passed after transplant, most T-cell counts and diversity came from newly produced T cells. It was surviving recipient T cells and thymic progenitors that gave some patients high TCRbeta diversity at day 60.

A TCRbeta library incorporating unique molecular identifiers was prepared. Via MiXCR, TCRdb re-called the PCR reads, giving one row per CDR3 protein. Of just under 350,000 distinct CDR3 sequences listed, around 16% were seen once; the top ten hold around 38%. This clonotype came up a few times. Its antigen remains unidentified. The CDR3 sequence is 17 residues long. Trimming took 3 bases from V and 0 from J, leaving 15 bases between them. The chain is built from TRBV12-3 or TRBV12-4 and TRBJ1-3, with a tentative D call TRBD1 (6 bases). The receptor was isolated from a male patient aged 2-15 years who had a stem cell transplant for acute lymphoblastic leukemia, so the T cells may come from the graft donor. The source was PBMCs, mostly from graft donor cells, collected 360 days after TCRalphabeta/CD19-depleted stem cell transplant. CDR3 in amino acids: CASSFLQGTTSGNTIYF. CDR3 DNA sequence: TGTGCCAGCAGTTTTCTCCAGGGGACTACCTCTGGAAACACCATATATTTT.